A selection of T cell receptor beta chains follows, all from one sample in a study of cytomegalovirus exposure and HLA in healthy donors. Using immunoSEQ multiplex PCR, the repertoire was profiled, and TCRdb retains in-frame clones only, with some absent. Of 98,000 or so clones detected, more than 75% appear once; the ten largest clones hold about 8%. Material for sequencing was PBMCs. The receptors were gathered from a human donor in good health. Both conserved end residues are part of each CDR3. A D gene is named only where the DNA matches it firmly. Rows give clone size only sometimes, using once, few, many, or a class for an expanded clone.

>-|TRBV15|TRBD1|TRBJ2-7|15
CATSRNRGRLYEQYF
TGTGCCACCAGCAGAAACAGGGGGCGATTGTACGAGCAGTACTTC
>-|TRBV6-6|-|TRBJ1-5|13
CASSPTARGPQHF
TGTGCCAGCAGCCCTACGGCCAGGGGCCCCCAGCATTTT
>-|TRBV9|TRBD2|TRBJ2-1|15
CASSVVGTSGNEQFF
TGCGCCAGCAGCGTAGTCGGGACTAGCGGTAATGAGCAGTTCTTC
>-|TRBV10-1|TRBD2|TRBJ2-3|15
CASRPGLAGTDTQYF
TGCGCCAGCAGGCCTGGACTAGCGGGGACAGATACGCAGTATTTT
>-|TRBV18|-|TRBJ1-1|13
CASSLKTGAEAFF
TGTGCCAGCTCACTAAAGACCGGGGCTGAAGCTTTCTTT
>-|TRBV29-1|TRBD2|TRBJ2-2|15
CSVTQTSGSFGELFF
TGCAGCGTGACCCAGACTAGCGGGAGTTTTGGGGAGCTGTTTTTT
>-|TRBV7-9|TRBD2|TRBJ2-1|15
CASSSGLAGANEQFF
TGTGCCAGCAGCTCCGGACTAGCGGGGGCCAATGAGCAGTTCTTC
>-|TRBV9|-|TRBJ1-2|17
CASSVDVGHKSNYGYTF
TGTGCCAGCAGCGTAGATGTGGGGCACAAATCTAACTATGGCTACACCTTC
>-|TRBV5-4|-|TRBJ1-2|14
CASSLVNSHYGYTF
TGTGCCAGCAGCTTGGTTAACAGCCACTATGGCTACACCTTC
>-|TRBV30|-|TRBJ1-1|13
CAWGNGIAGEAFF
TGTGCCTGGGGTAATGGGATCGCGGGTGAAGCTTTCTTT
>few|TRBV4-1|TRBD1|TRBJ2-6|17
CASSPPSQGSGANVLTF
TGCGCCAGCAGCCCTCCGTCACAGGGGTCAGGGGCCAACGTCCTGACTTTC
>-|TRBV29-1|-|TRBJ1-1|13
CSDFFGDNTEAFF
TGCAGCGATTTCTTTGGAGATAACACTGAAGCTTTCTTT
>-|TRBV19|-|TRBJ2-7|18
CASSQYPQGLRLPYEQYF
TGTGCCAGTAGCCAGTATCCCCAGGGTCTCCGGCTGCCCTACGAGCAGTACTTC
>few|TRBV25-1|-|TRBJ1-3|14
CASSAFSSGNTIYF
TGTGCCAGCAGTGCTTTTTCCTCTGGAAACACCATATATTTT